Presented here are 21 T cell receptor beta chains from one specimen sequenced in a study of T cells after yellow fever vaccination (dated by TCRdb to between 2019 and 2020). Library generation was performed with 5' RACE. The sequencer was an Illumina HiSeq 2500. In-frame beta chains were kept once TCRdb had trimmed the public reads at Q25 with fastp and called clones with MiXCR. CDR3 protein sequences are deduplicated, and each keeps its most common genes and DNA. This sample gives under 300,000 distinct CDR3 sequences in total; 13% of them show up just once. 0.45% to 0.65% of the sample is taken by the ten largest. The treatment or condition label corresponds to: live attenuated yellow fever vaccine strain. The source was CD4+ T cells sorted from PBMCs, collected 45 days after the yellow fever booster vaccination. The receptors derive from a man aged 25-45 years who received the YFV17D yellow fever vaccine.

This clonotype was detected a few times. V usage is TRBV7-2 and J usage is TRBJ2-2, with D perhaps matching TRBD1 or TRBD2 (6 bases each). CDR1 and CDR2 (germline): SGHTA, FQGNSA. This CDR3 has 16 residues. The germline V and J ends were trimmed by 8 bases and 3 bases, with 19 bases remaining between them. CDR3 sequence (DNA): TGTGCCAGCGGGGTAGGGGGGAGCGGTCACACCGGGGAGCTGTTTTTT. Protein sequence: CASGVGGSGHTGELFF.

The CDR3 sequence: CSATHSYQETQYF. As DNA, the CDR3 is TGCAGTGCCACGCACTCGTACCAAGAGACCCAGTACTTC. This rearrangement joins TRBV20-1 to TRBJ2-5; no definite D call. Trimming left V 6 bases short and J 0 bases short, with 11 bases between. The germline gives CDR1 DFQATT, CDR2 SNEGSKA (reference sequence). The CDR3 runs to 13 residues.

The chain employs TRBV29-1 and TRBJ1-1; no firm D call. There are 12 residues in the CDR3. Germline-derived CDR1 and CDR2 are SQVTM and ANQGSEA. V was shortened by 7 bases and J by 0 bases, with 9 bases between the two germline ends. Here the CDR3 DNA reads TGCAGCGCGGACCTTATGAACACTGAAGCTTTCTTT. Translated: CSADLMNTEAFF. The full variable domain, completed using reference TRBV29-1 and TRBJ1-1, is SAVISQKPSRDICQRGTSLTIQCQVDSQVTMMFWYRQQPGQSLTLIATANQGSEATYESGFVIDKFPISRPNLTFSTLTVSNMSPEDSSIYLCSADLMNTEAFFGQGTRLTVV.

This clonotype has more than one count but fewer than ten. This chain joins TRBV6-2 or TRBV6-3 and TRBJ2-1, with D perhaps matching TRBD1 (5 bases). V was cut by 4 bases and J by 7 bases, with 11 bases left in between. CDR1 is MNHEY and CDR2 is SVGEGT in the germline V gene. The length of the CDR3 is 13 residues. In DNA, the CDR3 is TGTGCCAGCAGTTTGTCAGGGATGAATGAGCAGTTCTTC. Residues: CASSLSGMNEQFF.

The CDR3 spells CASSFKGGGDTGQPQHF. Written as DNA, the CDR3 is TGTGCCAGCAGTTTTAAAGGAGGGGGGGACACCGGGCAGCCCCAGCATTTT. J is TRBJ1-5 and V is TRBV12-3 or TRBV12-4; D is possibly TRBD1 (6 bases). This CDR3 contains 17 residues. V was shortened by 3 bases and J by 7 bases, with 22 bases between the two germline ends.

This clonotype was seen a handful of times. The V gene is TRBV5-1, the J gene TRBJ2-5; TRBD2 matches at 15 bases. Germline loops: CDR1 SGHRS, CDR2 YFSETQ. The CDR3 covers 21 residues. Trimming took 2 bases from V and 1 from J; bases not matched to a gene: 15. CDR3 sequence (DNA): TGCGCCAGCAGCTTCCCTCCCCCCACGGGACTAGCGGGAGGAGCCCAAGAGACCCAGTACTTC. Protein product: CASSFPPPTGLAGGAQETQYF.

The chain recombines TRBV7-2 with TRBJ2-3; 7 bases align to TRBD2. The germline V gene has CDR1 SGHTA and CDR2 FQGNSA. Trimming at V came to 0 bases and at J to 8 bases, leaving 8 bases not matched to a gene. This CDR3 has 15 residues. DNA for the CDR3: TGTGCCAGCAGCTTAGCGGGAGGGGCACAGGTTACGCAGTATTTT. It encodes CASSLAGGAQVTQYF.

This clonotype was counted between two and nine times. The rearrangement joins TRBV20-1 to TRBJ2-5; no reliable D call. The germline CDR1 and CDR2 sequences are DFQATT and SNEGSKA (reference sequence). The CDR3 is 11 residues long. V was cut by 7 bases and J by 2 bases, with 8 bases left in between. The CDR3 DNA reads TGCAGTGTTAGGGTACAAGAGACCCAGTACTTC. As protein: CSVRVQETQYF.

This clonotype showed up just once. V usage is TRBV10-3 and J usage is TRBJ2-7; 7 bases agree with TRBD1. The CDR3 has 14 amino acids. Germline V gene sequence: CDR1 ENHRY, CDR2 SYGVKD. V was clipped by 10 bases and J by 0 bases; unmatched bases: 9. The CDR3 DNA reads as TGTGCCACCTCTAAGGACAGGAGCTCCTACGAGCAGTACTTC. Protein sequence: CATSKDRSSYEQYF.

The rearrangement joins TRBV2 to TRBJ2-7, with TRBD2 matching over 8 bases. J was trimmed by 7 bases and V by 5 bases; bases with no gene match: 13. Germline V CDR1 and CDR2: SNHLY, FYNNEI. This CDR3 has 15 residues. The CDR3 sequence is CASSFRPGLGGEQYF. CDR3 sequence (DNA): TGTGCCAGCAGTTTCCGACCGGGACTAGGAGGGGAGCAGTACTTC.

This clonotype has more than one count but fewer than ten. The rearrangement uses TRBV12-3 or TRBV12-4 and TRBJ2-1, with D tentatively TRBD2 (6 bases). V shed 5 bases and J shed 7 bases, with 12 bases lying between them. The CDR3 is made up of 13 amino acids. CDR3 sequence (DNA): TGTGCCAGCAGTCCTAACGGGGGAAATGAGCAGTTCTTC. This encodes CASSPNGGNEQFF.

This clonotype was recorded at least ten times. V is TRBV20-1 and J is TRBJ2-1; D is perhaps TRBD2 (7 bases). The V gene's germline CDR1 is DFQATT and CDR2 SNEGSKA (reference sequence). The CDR3 has 16 residues. V lost 0 bases and J lost 5, with 17 bases in between. The CDR3: CSARDSGGGENNEQFF. CDR3 nucleotides: TGCAGTGCTAGAGATAGCGGAGGGGGGGAGAACAATGAGCAGTTCTTC.

The genes are TRBV27 and TRBJ2-7; D is unresolved. The CDR3 runs to 15 residues. V lost 4 bases to trimming and J lost 1 base, with 14 bases between them. Germline V lookup: CDR1 MNHEY, CDR2 SMNVEV (reference sequence). The CDR3 region is CASSYHGQASYEQYF. The DNA of the CDR3 is TGTGCCAGCAGTTATCATGGTCAGGCGTCCTACGAGCAGTACTTC.

The V call is TRBV5-1, the J call TRBJ2-5; weak D call: TRBD1 (6 bases). The V end was cut by 4 bases, the J end by 6 bases, with 16 bases between. The CDR3 covers 14 residues. Germline V lookup: CDR1 SGHRS, CDR2 YFSETQ. The CDR3 sequence is CASSPGQLVKTQYF. CDR3 DNA sequence: TGCGCCAGCAGCCCCGGACAGCTTGTGAAGACCCAGTACTTC.

This chain links TRBV7-2 with TRBJ2-5; no clear D gene. Germline CDR1 reads SGHTA; CDR2 reads FQGNSA. This CDR3 spans 17 amino acids. V lost 1 base, J lost 1 base, and 16 bases lay in between. As DNA, the CDR3 is TGTGCCAGCAGCTTAGGGTTGGTCGGAGCTTTCCAAGAGACCCAGTACTTC. It yields the protein CASSLGLVGAFQETQYF.

This clonotype was picked up a small number of times. The chain is built from TRBV7-6 and TRBJ2-1; 9 nucleotides line up with TRBD2. Trimming took 1 base from V and 9 from J; bases not matched to a gene: 10. CDR3 length: 16 residues. The germline gives CDR1 SGHVS, CDR2 FNYEAQ. CDR3 amino acids: CASSLVVAGEGGEQFF. CDR3 nucleotides: TGTGCCAGCAGCTTAGTTGTAGCGGGAGAAGGAGGTGAGCAGTTCTTC.

A few counts support this clonotype. V and J are TRBV7-2 and TRBJ2-1; TRBD2 matches at 7 bases. J was trimmed by 2 bases and V by 1 base; bases with no gene match: 2. CDR1 and CDR2 from the germline V gene are SGHTA and FQGNSA. This CDR3 comprises 15 residues. CDR3 protein: CASSLVGLTYNEQFF. The CDR3 nucleotides read TGTGCCAGCAGCTTAGTGGGACTAACCTACAATGAGCAGTTCTTC.

The sample holds a few counts of this clonotype. The rearrangement joins TRBV15 to TRBJ2-1; 8 nucleotides match TRBD2. Germline CDR1 reads LNHNV; CDR2 reads YYDKDF (reference sequence). CDR3 size: 15 residues. V shed 0 bases and J 2 bases; nucleotides not matched to a gene: 0. CDR3 sequence reads: CATSREAGAYNEQFF. DNA for the CDR3: TGTGCCACCAGCAGAGAAGCGGGAGCCTACAATGAGCAGTTCTTC. Combining the CDR3 with reference TRBV15 and TRBJ2-1 gives the whole variable domain DAMVIQNPRYQVTQFGKPVTLSCSQTLNHNVMYWYQQKSSQAPKLLFHYYDKDFNNEADTPDNFQSRRPNTSFCFLDIRSPGLGDTAMYLCATSREAGAYNEQFFGPGTRLTVL.

In this sample, this clonotype turned up a few times. The chain joins TRBV7-2 to TRBJ2-7; 7 bases fit TRBD2. With 5 bases clipped from V and 6 bases from J, the junction kept 7 bases outside the gene matches. The CDR3 totals 13 residues. Looked up from germline, CDR1 is SGHTA and CDR2 is FQGNSA. As DNA, the CDR3 is TGTGCCAGCAGCGGCCAGACTAGCCTCGAGCAGTACTTC. Translation: CASSGQTSLEQYF. Supplemented by reference TRBV7-2 and TRBJ2-7, the full variable domain reads GAGVSQSPSNKVTEKGKDVELRCDPISGHTALYWYRQSLGQGLEFLIYFQGNSAPDKSGLPSDRFSAERTGGSVSTLTIQRTQQEDSAVYLCASSGQTSLEQYFGPGTRLTVT.

The CDR3 nucleotides read TGTGCCAGCAGCCAAGAGGGAGCGGTCAGCTCCTACAATGAGCAGTTCTTC. Translating it yields CASSQEGAVSSYNEQFF. V usage is TRBV4-2 and J usage is TRBJ2-1; D might be TRBD2 (5 bases). Trimming left V 0 bases short and J 0 bases short, with 12 bases between. The CDR3 has 17 amino acids. Germline assignment: CDR1 LGHNA and CDR2 YNFKEQ.

This clonotype was picked up a small number of times. The V and J genes are TRBV9 and TRBJ2-5; D possibly corresponds to TRBD2 (5 bases). The CDR3 runs to 14 residues. Germline lookup yields CDR1 SGDLS and CDR2 YYNGEE. V was pared by 1 base and J by 4 bases, with 11 bases between. Here the CDR3 reads CASSVSGIGETQYF. CDR3 bases: TGTGCCAGCAGCGTAAGCGGTATCGGAGAGACCCAGTACTTC.